The entry below describes one TCR beta chain. Its specificity is unknown. This table comes from immunoSEQ multiplex PCR, and its TCRdb copy is limited to in-frame clones, with some not included. This table holds about 77,000 clones, around 87% found once. The CDR3 totals 17 residues. CDR1 SGHVS and CDR2 FQNEAQ come from the germline V gene. The V segment lost 1 base and the J segment 3 bases; nucleotides outside the gene matches: 10. This sample was included in a study of OX40 agonist ivuxolimab in advanced cancers. Study-level background: Patients enrolled in dose escalation were diagnosed with hepatocellular carcinoma, melanoma, renal cell or head and neck cancer. From roughly 23 to 85 years was the age range, with a mean of 60 years, and approximately 80% were male.

The study's findings and limits: Antigens targeted by the expanded peripheral T cells were not determined.

The TCR comes from an adult with an advanced solid tumor such as melanoma, head and neck, liver or kidney cancer. This chain connects TRBV7-8 to TRBJ2-3; 7 bases line up with TRBD2. Specimen: CD4+ or CD8+ T cells sorted from blood, collected in a trial of the OX40 agonist ivuxolimab. CDR3: CASSLVLAGASTDTQYF. DNA of the CDR3: TGTGCCAGCAGCTTAGTGCTGGCGGGAGCGAGTACAGATACGCAGTATTTT.